What follows is one T cell receptor beta chain and its context. What it binds is unknown. CDR3 size: 13 residues. V was pared by 6 bases and J by 0 bases, with 9 bases between. CDR1 MNHEY and CDR2 SMNVEV come from the germline V gene (reference sequence). The sample comes from a study of CD4 T cells in relation to SARS-CoV-2 and coronaviruses. Study-wide findings and caveats: Memory recall responses, not primary responses primed in culture, are what the assay detects.

Clones were sequenced by immunoSEQ multiplex PCR, and TCRdb holds only the in-frame ones, with some missing. Found here are about 65,000 clones, over 70% of them singletons; the top ten hold about 1.6%. Unexposed donor CD4+ T cells date from 2011-2018, before the COVID-19 pandemic. Naive and memory CD4+ T cells were separated from cryopreserved PBMCs. The sequenced sample was memory CD4+ T cells from PBMCs. The sequence was collected from a human donor in good health. The chain is built from TRBV27 and TRBJ2-7; D gene uncertain. Here the CDR3 DNA reads TGTGCCAGCAGGCCGACGAGCTCCTACGAGCAGTACTTC. It yields the protein CASRPTSSYEQYF.